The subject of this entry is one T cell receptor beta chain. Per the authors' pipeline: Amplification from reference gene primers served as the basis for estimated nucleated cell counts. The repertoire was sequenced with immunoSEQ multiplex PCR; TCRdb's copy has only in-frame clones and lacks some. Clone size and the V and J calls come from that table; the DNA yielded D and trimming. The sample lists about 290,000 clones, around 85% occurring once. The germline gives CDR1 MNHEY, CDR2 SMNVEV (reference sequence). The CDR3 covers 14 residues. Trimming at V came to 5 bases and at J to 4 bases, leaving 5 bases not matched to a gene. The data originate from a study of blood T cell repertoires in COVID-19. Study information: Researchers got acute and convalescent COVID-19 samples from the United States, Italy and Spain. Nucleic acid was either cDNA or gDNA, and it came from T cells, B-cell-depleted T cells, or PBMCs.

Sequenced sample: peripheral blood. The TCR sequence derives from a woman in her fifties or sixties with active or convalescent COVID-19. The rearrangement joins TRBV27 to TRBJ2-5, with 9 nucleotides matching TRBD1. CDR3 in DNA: TGTGCCAGCAGTGGACAGGGGACGCGAGAGACCCAGTACTTC. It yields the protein CASSGQGTRETQYF.